A single sample is the source of the 16 T cell receptor beta chains below, sequenced in a study of T cell changes during pregnancy in multiple sclerosis. Libraries were prepared by immunoSEQ multiplex PCR; TCRdb keeps only in-frame clonotypes and omits some of them. The sample comprises over 50,000 clones, nearly 90% of which are singletons, and under 2% rests with the top ten. Material: peripheral blood, obtained in the first trimester of pregnancy. All receptors derive from a female donor with multiple sclerosis, enrolled in a pregnancy study.

This sequence joins TRBV19 and TRBJ2-1, with D tentatively TRBD2 (5 bases). V was shortened by 5 bases and J by 3 bases, with 11 bases between the two germline ends. Germline lookup yields CDR1 LNHDA and CDR2 SQIVND (reference sequence). This CDR3 has 14 residues. In DNA form, the CDR3 reads TGTGCCAGTAGTCGGGGTGGGAGCTACAATGAGCAGTTCTTC. Amino acid sequence: CASSRGGSYNEQFF.

This chain connects TRBV30 to TRBJ2-2; perhaps TRBD2 as D (6 bases). From germline, CDR1 is GTSNPN and CDR2 SVGIG (reference sequence). Trimming cost V 0 bases and J 6 bases, with 8 bases left between them. The length of the CDR3 is 13 residues. The CDR3, as DNA: TGTGCCTGGAGTGTACTAGCTCCCGGGGAGCTGTTTTTT. It yields the protein CAWSVLAPGELFF.

The chain joins TRBV19 to TRBJ2-1; maybe TRBD1 (6 bases). This CDR3 spans 15 amino acids. V lost 3 bases and J 6 bases, leaving 15 bases between the germline ends. Germline V gives CDR1 LNHDA, CDR2 SQIVND (reference sequence). The CDR3 nucleotides read TGTGCCAGTAGTATTCTGGACAGCCCTGGCAATGAGCAGTTCTTC. Translating gives CASSILDSPGNEQFF. Full variable domain (rest looked up from reference TRBV19 and TRBJ2-1): DGGITQSPKYLFRKEGQNVTLSCEQNLNHDAMYWYRQDPGQGLRLIYYSQIVNDFQKGDIAEGYSVSREKKESFPLTVTSAQKNPTAFYLCASSILDSPGNEQFFGPGTRLTVL.

V and J are TRBV6-1 and TRBJ1-2; the match to TRBD1 covers 10 bases. In germline, CDR1 is MNHNS, CDR2 SASEGT. There are 14 residues in the CDR3. The trim removed 10 bases at V and 4 bases at J, leaving 9 bases unmatched. Here the CDR3 reads CATTRQGASYGYTF. CDR3 DNA: TGTGCCACCACCCGACAGGGGGCGTCCTATGGCTACACCTTC.

The chain uses TRBV7-3 and TRBJ1-1; weak D call: TRBD1 (5 bases). V lost 2 bases and J 4 bases, leaving 11 bases between the germline ends. Germline V gene lookup returns CDR1 SGHTA and CDR2 FQGTGA. CDR3 length: 14 residues. The CDR3 here is CASSLDSRGTEAFF. The CDR3 coding sequence is TGTGCCAGCAGCTTAGACAGCAGAGGCACTGAAGCTTTCTTT.

The chain carries TRBV19 and TRBJ1-1, with D possibly being TRBD1 (6 bases). This CDR3 has 13 residues. The V end was cut by 5 bases, the J end by 2 bases, with 9 bases between. Germline lookup yields CDR1 LNHDA and CDR2 SQIVND (reference sequence). The CDR3 spells CASSRQVNTEAFF. CDR3 sequence (DNA): TGTGCCAGTAGTCGACAGGTAAACACTGAAGCTTTCTTT.

The rearrangement joins TRBV2 to TRBJ2-7; TRBD1 matches at 8 bases. CDR1 is SNHLY and CDR2 is FYNNEI in the germline V gene. The CDR3 has 13 residues. V dropped 5 bases and J dropped 6; count of bases not matched to a gene: 6. The CDR3 is CASSSSTGGEQYF. CDR3 nucleotide sequence: TGTGCCAGCAGTTCCTCCACAGGGGGCGAGCAGTACTTC.

This chain connects TRBV5-1 to TRBJ1-1, with 9 nucleotides matching TRBD1. Losses at the gene ends were 2 bases for V and 3 bases for J; bases not matched to a gene: 5. Germline V gene data show CDR1 as SGHRS and CDR2 as YFSETQ. CDR3 length: 15 amino acids. CDR3 residues: CASSFTGQGDTEAFF. In DNA, the CDR3 is TGCGCCAGCAGCTTCACGGGACAGGGAGACACTGAAGCTTTCTTT. The whole variable domain, remainder taken from reference TRBV5-1 and TRBJ1-1, is KAGVTQTPRYLIKTRGQQVTLSCSPISGHRSVSWYQQTPGQGLQFLFEYFSETQRNKGNFPGRFSGRQFSNSRSEMNVSTLELGDSALYLCASSFTGQGDTEAFFGQGTRLTVV.

This clone has just one count. The chain has TRBV9 and TRBJ2-6; D is unresolved. Trimming shortened V by 3 bases and J by 0 bases, and 4 bases separated the two germline ends. Germline CDR1 SGDLS, CDR2 YYNGEE. This CDR3 has 14 amino acids. CDR3 bases: TGTGCCAGCAGCGGGAGCTCTGGGGCCAACGTCCTGACTTTC. Protein: CASSGSSGANVLTF.

The sample holds one count of this clone. The V call is TRBV6-5, the J call TRBJ2-3; TRBD2 matches at 9 bases. The CDR3 is 16 residues long. Germline loops: CDR1 MNHEY, CDR2 SVGAGI. J lost 3 bases, V lost 0 bases, and 4 bases had no gene match. The CDR3 coding sequence is TGTGCCAGCAGTTACTCTCCTAGCGGGGATACAGATACGCAGTATTTT. Its protein is CASSYSPSGDTDTQYF.

V is TRBV27 and J is TRBJ2-7, with 9 bases lining up with TRBD1. The CDR3 spans 14 residues. V shed 6 bases and J 0 bases; nucleotides not matched to a gene: 3. Germline V gives CDR1 MNHEY, CDR2 SMNVEV (reference sequence). The CDR3 DNA is TGTGCCAGCAGCCTGGGACAGGGCTCCTACGAGCAGTACTTC. It yields the protein CASSLGQGSYEQYF.

This clone was recorded only once. This CDR3 reads CASSLEVAKSTDTQYF. CDR3 nucleotide sequence: TGCGCCAGCAGCTTGGAGGTAGCGAAAAGCACAGATACGCAGTATTTT. V and J are TRBV5-1 and TRBJ2-3; TRBD2 might be the D (5 bases). V was cut by 0 bases and J by 0 bases, with 11 bases left in between. In germline, CDR1 is SGHRS, CDR2 YFSETQ. The CDR3 sequence is 16 residues long.

This clone was counted once. J is TRBJ2-3 and V is TRBV19; possible D gene TRBD1, 6 bases. This CDR3 is built from 15 residues. CDR1 and CDR2 (germline): LNHDA, SQIVND (reference sequence). The V end was cut by 4 bases, the J end by 4 bases, with 15 bases between. The CDR3 here is CASSRGSGAADTQYF. The CDR3 region has the DNA TGTGCCAGTAGTAGGGGGTCAGGGGCAGCAGATACGCAGTATTTT.

This chain joins TRBV2 and TRBJ2-3; 9 nucleotides match TRBD2. The germline CDR1 and CDR2 sequences are SNHLY and FYNNEI. This CDR3 has 15 residues. Trimming at V came to 4 bases and at J to 2 bases, leaving 4 bases not matched to a gene. The CDR3: CASSGLAGPTDTQYF. The DNA for the CDR3 is TGTGCCAGCAGTGGTCTAGCGGGACCCACAGATACGCAGTATTTT.

V gene TRBV29-1 combines with J gene TRBJ2-7; TRBD1 is a possible D gene (6 bases). Trimming removed 5 bases from V and 0 bases from J, with 11 bases in between. Germline values: CDR1 SQVTM, CDR2 ANQGSEA. The CDR3 runs to 13 residues. CDR3 sequence reads: CSVLTGHSYEQYF. The CDR3 nucleotides read TGCAGCGTTCTGACAGGACACTCCTACGAGCAGTACTTC.

This chain links TRBV6-6 with TRBJ1-2; a weak D match, TRBD1 (5 bases). V was cut by 0 bases and J by 2 bases, with 7 bases left in between. The germline CDR1 and CDR2 sequences are MNHNY and SVGAGI (reference sequence). This CDR3 region has 14 residues. CDR3 in DNA: TGTGCCAGCAGTTACTCGAAGGGGAACTATGGCTACACCTTC. Encoded protein: CASSYSKGNYGYTF.